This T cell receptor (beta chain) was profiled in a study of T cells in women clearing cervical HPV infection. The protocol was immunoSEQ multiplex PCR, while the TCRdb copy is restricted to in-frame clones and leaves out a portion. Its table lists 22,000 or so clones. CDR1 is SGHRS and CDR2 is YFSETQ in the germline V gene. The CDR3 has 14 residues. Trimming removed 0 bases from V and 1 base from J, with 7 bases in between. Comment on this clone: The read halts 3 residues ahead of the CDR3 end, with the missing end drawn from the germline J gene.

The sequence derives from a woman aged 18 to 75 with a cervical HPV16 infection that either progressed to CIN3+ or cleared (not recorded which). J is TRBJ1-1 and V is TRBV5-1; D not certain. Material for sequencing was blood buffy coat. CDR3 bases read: TGCGCCAGCAGCTTGGATAGTTGGAACACTGAA. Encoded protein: CASSLDSWNTE. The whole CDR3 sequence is CASSLDSWNTEAFF.